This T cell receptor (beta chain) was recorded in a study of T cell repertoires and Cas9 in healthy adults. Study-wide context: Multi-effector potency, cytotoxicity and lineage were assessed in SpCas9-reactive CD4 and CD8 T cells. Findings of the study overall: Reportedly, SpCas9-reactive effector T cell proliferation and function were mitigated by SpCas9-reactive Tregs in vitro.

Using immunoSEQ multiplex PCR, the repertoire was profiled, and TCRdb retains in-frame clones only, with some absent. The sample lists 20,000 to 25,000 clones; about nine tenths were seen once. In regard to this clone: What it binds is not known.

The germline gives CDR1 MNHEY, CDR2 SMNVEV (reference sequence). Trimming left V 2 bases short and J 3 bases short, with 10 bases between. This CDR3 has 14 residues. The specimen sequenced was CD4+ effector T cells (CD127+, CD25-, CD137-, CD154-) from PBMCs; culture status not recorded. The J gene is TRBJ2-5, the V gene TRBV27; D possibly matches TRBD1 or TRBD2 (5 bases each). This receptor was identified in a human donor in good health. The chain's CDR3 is CASSLEGLEETQYF. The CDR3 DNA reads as TGTGCCAGCAGTTTAGAGGGGCTAGAAGAGACCCAGTACTTC.